The TCR beta chain under discussion was sequenced for a study of beta chain features in type 1 diabetes. Trimming stripped 5 bases from V and 1 base from J, with 12 bases between. CDR3 length equals 15 residues. The V gene's germline CDR1 is SNHLY and CDR2 FYNNEI. Every isolated RNA sample was fully reverse transcribed, so sequencing captured expressed TCRB transcripts. TCRdb's copy holds only in-frame clones and misses some; the assay was immunoSEQ multiplex PCR. The table records roughly 250,000 clones, 9.6% of them present only once. This clone has more than one count but fewer than ten. What it binds is unknown. Blood was drawn once from each donor into heparinised tubes. The draws averaged approximately 120 mL. General study results and limits: A moderate, significant TCRB CDR3 shortening appeared in type 1 diabetes across four CD4+ subsets. In the patient group, naive, central memory and Treg TCRB repertoires seemed more alike than in the healthy donor group. A PCR bias possibly favoring shorter templates would apply equally to patients and controls.

This clonotype was sampled from a young woman in good health. The sequenced material came from naive CD4+ T cells from blood. The gene calls are TRBV2 and TRBJ1-5, with a possible D match to TRBD1 (5 bases). The CDR3 DNA follows: TGTGCCAGCAGTCAGGAGGGGCCCAGCAATCAGCCCCAGCATTTT. Translated: CASSQEGPSNQPQHF. The variable domain in full, with the rest retrieved from reference TRBV2 and TRBJ1-5, is EPEVTQTPSHQVTQMGQEVILRCVPISNHLYFYWYRQILGQKVEFLVSFYNNEISEKSEIFDDQFSVERPDGSNFTLKIRSTKLEDSAMYFCASSQEGPSNQPQHFGDGTRLSIL.